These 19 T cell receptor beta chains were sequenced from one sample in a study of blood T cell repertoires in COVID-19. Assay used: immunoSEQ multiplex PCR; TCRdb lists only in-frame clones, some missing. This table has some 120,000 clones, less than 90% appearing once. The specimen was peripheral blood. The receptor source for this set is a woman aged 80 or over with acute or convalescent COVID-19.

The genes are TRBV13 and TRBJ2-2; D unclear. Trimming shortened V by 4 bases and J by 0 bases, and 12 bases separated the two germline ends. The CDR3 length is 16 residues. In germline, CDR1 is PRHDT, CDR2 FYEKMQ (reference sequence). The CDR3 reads CASSSKKTPNTGELFF. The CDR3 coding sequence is TGTGCCAGCAGCTCGAAAAAGACACCGAACACCGGGGAGCTGTTTTTT. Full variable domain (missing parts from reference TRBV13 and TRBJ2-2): AAGVIQSPRHLIKEKRETATLKCYPIPRHDTVYWYQQGPGQDPQFLISFYEKMQSDKGSIPDRFSAQQFSDYHSELNMSSLELGDSALYFCASSSKKTPNTGELFFGEGSRLTVL.

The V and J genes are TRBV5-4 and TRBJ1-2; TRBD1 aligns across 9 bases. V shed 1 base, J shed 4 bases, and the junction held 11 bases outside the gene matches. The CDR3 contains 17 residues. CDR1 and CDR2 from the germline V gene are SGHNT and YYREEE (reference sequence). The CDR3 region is CASSLLGTGFMGYGYTF. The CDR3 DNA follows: TGTGCCAGCAGCTTGCTTGGGACAGGGTTTATGGGCTATGGCTACACCTTC.

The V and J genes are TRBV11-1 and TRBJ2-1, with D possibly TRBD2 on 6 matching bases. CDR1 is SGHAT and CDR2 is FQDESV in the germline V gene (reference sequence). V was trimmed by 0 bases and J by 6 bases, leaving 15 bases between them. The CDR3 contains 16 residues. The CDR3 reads CASSLAPAVGGNEQFF. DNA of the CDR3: TGTGCCAGCAGCTTAGCTCCGGCAGTGGGGGGCAATGAGCAGTTCTTC.

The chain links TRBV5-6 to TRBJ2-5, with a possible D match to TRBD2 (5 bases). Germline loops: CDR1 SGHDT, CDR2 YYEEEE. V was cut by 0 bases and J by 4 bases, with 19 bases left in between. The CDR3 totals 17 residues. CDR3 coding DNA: TGTGCCAGCAGCTTGGGGTTCGGAGCGCTGGGGAGAGAGACCCAGTACTTC. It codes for CASSLGFGALGRETQYF.

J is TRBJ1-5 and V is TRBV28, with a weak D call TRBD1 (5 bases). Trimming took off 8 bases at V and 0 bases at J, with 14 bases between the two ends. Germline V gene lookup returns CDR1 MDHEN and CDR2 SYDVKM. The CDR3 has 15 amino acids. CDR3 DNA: TGTGCCAGCGGGAGGGGCTCGTATAGCAATCAGCCCCAGCATTTT. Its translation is CASGRGSYSNQPQHF.

This CDR3 reads CASSQGGPLLYGYTF. The CDR3 nucleotides are TGTGCCAGCAGCCAAGGGGGGCCACTCCTTTATGGCTACACCTTC. The chain uses TRBV14 and TRBJ1-2, with D tentatively TRBD1 (6 bases). This CDR3 region has 15 residues. V dropped 1 base and J dropped 5 bases, with 14 bases sitting between them. Germline CDR1 reads SGHDN; CDR2 reads FVKESK. Variable domain in full (rest from reference TRBV14 and TRBJ1-2): EAGVTQFPSHSVIEKGQTVTLRCDPISGHDNLYWYRRVMGKEIKFLLHFVKESKQDESGMPNNRFLAERTGGTYSTLKVQPAELEDSGVYFCASSQGGPLLYGYTFGSGTRLTVV.

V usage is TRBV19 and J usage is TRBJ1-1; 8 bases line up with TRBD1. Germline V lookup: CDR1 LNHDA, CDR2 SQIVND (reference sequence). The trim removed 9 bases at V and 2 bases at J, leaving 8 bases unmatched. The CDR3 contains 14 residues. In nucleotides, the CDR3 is TGTGCCAGCCGGCGGACAGGGAGTAACACTGAAGCTTTCTTT. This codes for CASRRTGSNTEAFF. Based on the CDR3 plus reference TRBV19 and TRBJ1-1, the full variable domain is DGGITQSPKYLFRKEGQNVTLSCEQNLNHDAMYWYRQDPGQGLRLIYYSQIVNDFQKGDIAEGYSVSREKKESFPLTVTSAQKNPTAFYLCASRRTGSNTEAFFGQGTRLTVV.

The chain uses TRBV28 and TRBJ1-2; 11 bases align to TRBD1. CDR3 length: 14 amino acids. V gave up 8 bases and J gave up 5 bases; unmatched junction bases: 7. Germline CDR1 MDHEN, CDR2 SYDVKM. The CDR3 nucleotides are TGTGCCAGCCTGCGGGACAGGGGGGGTTATGGCTACACCTTC. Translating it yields CASLRDRGGYGYTF.

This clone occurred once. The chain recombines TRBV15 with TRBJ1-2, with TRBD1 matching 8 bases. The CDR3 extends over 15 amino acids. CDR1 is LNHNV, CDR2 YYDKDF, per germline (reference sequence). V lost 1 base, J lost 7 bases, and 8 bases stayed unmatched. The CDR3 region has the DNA TGTGCCACCAGCAGAGGGCTCGGACAGGGCCCTGGCTACACCTTC. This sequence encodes CATSRGLGQGPGYTF.

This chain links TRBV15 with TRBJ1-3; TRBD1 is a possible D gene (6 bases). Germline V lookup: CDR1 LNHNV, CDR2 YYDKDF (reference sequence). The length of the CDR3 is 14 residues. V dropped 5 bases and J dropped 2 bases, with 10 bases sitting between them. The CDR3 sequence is CATSRTGTGNTIYF. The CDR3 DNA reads TGTGCCACCAGCCGTACAGGGACTGGAAACACCATATATTTT.

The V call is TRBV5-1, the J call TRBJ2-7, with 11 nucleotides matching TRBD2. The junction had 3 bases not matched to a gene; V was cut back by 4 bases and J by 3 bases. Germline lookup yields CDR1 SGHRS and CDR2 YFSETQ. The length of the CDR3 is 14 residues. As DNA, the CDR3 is TGCGCCAGCAGCATTACTAGCGGGGGCTACGAGCAGTACTTC. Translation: CASSITSGGYEQYF.

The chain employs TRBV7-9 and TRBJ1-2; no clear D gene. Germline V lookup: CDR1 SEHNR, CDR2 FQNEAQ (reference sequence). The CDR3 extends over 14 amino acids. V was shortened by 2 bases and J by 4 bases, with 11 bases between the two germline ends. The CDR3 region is CASSLIEGTYGYTF. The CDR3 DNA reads TGTGCCAGCAGCTTAATAGAGGGTACCTATGGCTACACCTTC.

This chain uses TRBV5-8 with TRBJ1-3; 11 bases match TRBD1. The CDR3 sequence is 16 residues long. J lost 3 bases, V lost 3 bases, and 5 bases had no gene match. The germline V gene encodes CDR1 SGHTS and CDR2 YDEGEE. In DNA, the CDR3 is TGTGCCAGCAGCTCCCGGACAGGGGGCGATGGAAACACCATATATTTT. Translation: CASSSRTGGDGNTIYF. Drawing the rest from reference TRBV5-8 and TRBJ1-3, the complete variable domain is EAGVTQSPTHLIKTRGQQATLRCSPISGHTSVYWYQQALGLGLQFLLWYDEGEERNRGNFPPRFSGRQFPNYSSELNVNALELEDSALYLCASSSRTGGDGNTIYFGEGSWLTVV.

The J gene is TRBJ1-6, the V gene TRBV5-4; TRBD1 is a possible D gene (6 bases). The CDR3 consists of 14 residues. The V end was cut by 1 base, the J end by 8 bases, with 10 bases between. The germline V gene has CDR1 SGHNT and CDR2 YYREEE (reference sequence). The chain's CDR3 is CASSLTGSDSPLHF. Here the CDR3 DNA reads TGTGCCAGCAGCTTGACAGGGTCCGATTCACCCCTCCACTTT. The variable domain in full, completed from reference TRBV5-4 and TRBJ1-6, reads ETGVTQSPTHLIKTRGQQVTLRCSSQSGHNTVSWYQQALGQGPQFIFQYYREEENGRGNFPPRFSGLQFPNYSSELNVNALELDDSALYLCASSLTGSDSPLHFGNGTRLTVT.

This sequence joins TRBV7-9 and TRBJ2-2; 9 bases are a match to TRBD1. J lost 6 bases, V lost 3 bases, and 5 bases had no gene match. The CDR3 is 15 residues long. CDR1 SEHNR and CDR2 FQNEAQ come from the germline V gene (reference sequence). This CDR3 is CASSFGTGFAGELFF. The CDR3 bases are TGTGCCAGCAGCTTTGGGACAGGGTTCGCCGGGGAGCTGTTTTTT.

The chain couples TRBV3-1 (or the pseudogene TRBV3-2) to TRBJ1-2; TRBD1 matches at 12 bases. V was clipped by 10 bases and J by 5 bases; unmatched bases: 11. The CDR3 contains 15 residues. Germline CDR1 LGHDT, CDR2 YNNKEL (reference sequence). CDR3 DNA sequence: TGTGCCACCCACCCTGGGACAGGGGGCTATTATGGCTACACCTTC. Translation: CATHPGTGGYYGYTF.

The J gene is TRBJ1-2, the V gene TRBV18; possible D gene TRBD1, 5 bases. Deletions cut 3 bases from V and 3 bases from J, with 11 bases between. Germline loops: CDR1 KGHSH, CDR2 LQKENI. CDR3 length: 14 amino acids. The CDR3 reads CASSPTRQHYGYTF. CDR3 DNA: TGTGCCAGCTCACCTACAAGACAGCACTATGGCTACACCTTC.

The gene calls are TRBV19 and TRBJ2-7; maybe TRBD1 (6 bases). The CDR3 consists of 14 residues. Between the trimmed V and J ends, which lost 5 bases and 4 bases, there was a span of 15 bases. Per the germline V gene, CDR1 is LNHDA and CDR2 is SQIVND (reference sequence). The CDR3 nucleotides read TGTGCCAGTAGTCTCCAGACAGGACAGTACGAGCAGTACTTC. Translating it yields CASSLQTGQYEQYF. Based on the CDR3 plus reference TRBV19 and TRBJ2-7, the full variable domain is DGGITQSPKYLFRKEGQNVTLSCEQNLNHDAMYWYRQDPGQGLRLIYYSQIVNDFQKGDIAEGYSVSREKKESFPLTVTSAQKNPTAFYLCASSLQTGQYEQYFGPGTRLTVT.

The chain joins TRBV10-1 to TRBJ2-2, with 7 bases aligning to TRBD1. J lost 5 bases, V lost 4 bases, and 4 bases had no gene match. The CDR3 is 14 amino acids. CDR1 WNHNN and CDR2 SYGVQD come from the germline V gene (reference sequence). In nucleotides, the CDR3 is TGCGCCAGCAGTGCGGGCAGGGGGACCGGGGAGCTGTTTTTT. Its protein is CASSAGRGTGELFF.